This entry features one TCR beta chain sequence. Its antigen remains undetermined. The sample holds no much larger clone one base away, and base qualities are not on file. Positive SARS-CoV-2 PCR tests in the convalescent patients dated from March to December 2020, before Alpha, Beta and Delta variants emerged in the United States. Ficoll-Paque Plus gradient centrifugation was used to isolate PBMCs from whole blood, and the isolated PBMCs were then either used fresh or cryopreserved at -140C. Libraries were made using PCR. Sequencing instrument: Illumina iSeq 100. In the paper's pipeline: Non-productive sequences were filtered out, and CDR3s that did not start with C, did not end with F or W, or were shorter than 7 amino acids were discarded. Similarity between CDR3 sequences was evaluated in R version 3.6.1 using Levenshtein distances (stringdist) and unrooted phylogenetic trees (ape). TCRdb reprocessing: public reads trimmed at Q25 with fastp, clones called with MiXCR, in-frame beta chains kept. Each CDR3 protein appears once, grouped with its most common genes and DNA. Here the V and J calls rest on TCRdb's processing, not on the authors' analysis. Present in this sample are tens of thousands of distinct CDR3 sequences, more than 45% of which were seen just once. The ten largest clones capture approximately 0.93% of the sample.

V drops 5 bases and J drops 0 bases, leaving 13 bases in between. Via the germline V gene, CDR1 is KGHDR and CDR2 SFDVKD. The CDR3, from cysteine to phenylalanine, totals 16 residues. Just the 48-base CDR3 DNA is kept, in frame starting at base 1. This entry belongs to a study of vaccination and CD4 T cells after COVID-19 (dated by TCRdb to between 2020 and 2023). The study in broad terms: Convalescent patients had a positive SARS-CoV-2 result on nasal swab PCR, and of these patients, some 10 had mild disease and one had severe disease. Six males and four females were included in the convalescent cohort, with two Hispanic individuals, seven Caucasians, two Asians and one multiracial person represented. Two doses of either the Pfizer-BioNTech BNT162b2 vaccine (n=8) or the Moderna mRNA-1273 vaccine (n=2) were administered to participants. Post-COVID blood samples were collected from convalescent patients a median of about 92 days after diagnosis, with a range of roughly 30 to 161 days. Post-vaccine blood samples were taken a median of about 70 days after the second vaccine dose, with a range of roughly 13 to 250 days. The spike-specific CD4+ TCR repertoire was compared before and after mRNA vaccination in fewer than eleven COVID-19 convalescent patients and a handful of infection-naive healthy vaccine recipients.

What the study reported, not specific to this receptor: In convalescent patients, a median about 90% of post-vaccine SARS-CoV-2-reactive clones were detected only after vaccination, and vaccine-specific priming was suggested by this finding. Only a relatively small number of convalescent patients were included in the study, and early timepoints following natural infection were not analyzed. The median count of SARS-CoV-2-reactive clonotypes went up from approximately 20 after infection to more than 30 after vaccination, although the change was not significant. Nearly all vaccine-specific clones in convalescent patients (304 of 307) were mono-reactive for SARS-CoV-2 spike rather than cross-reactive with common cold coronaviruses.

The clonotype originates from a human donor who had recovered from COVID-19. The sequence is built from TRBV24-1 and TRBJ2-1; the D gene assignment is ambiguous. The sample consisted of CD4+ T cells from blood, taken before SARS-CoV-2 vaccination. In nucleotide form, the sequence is TGTGCCACCAGTGGTACCCAGTCGAGCTCCTACAATGAGCAGTTCTTC. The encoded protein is CATSGTQSSSYNEQFF.